A selection of T cell receptor beta chains follows, all from one sample in a study of OX40 agonist ivuxolimab in advanced cancers. Assay: immunoSEQ multiplex PCR; the TCRdb copy retains only in-frame clones and omits some. Of 65,000 to 75,000 clones in the sample, 85% were seen once. The sequences come from CD4+ or CD8+ T cells sorted from blood, collected in a trial of the OX40 agonist ivuxolimab. The receptors were sampled from an adult with an advanced solid tumor such as melanoma, head and neck, liver or kidney cancer. The CDR3 runs from the conserved cysteine through the conserved F or W. A D gene is named only where the DNA matches it firmly. Clone size is shown for a subset of rows, as once, few, many or a class of expanded clone.

clone size,J gene,D gene,V gene,CDR3 DNA,CDR3 protein
once,TRBJ1-5,-,TRBV6-1,TGTGCCAGCAGTGCACCAGGGCCCAATCAGCCCCAGCATTTT,CASSAPGPNQPQHF
-,TRBJ2-7,TRBD1,TRBV9,TGTGCCAGCAGCGTAGCCGGACAGGGGGAGATCTACGAGCAGTACTTC,CASSVAGQGEIYEQYF
-,TRBJ2-1,-,TRBV7-2,TGTGCCAGCAGCCTGACAGGAGGGAATGAGCAGTTCTTC,CASSLTGGNEQFF
-,TRBJ2-3,TRBD2,TRBV15,TGTGCCACCAGCAGACCGACCCGAGGGAGGGGTGATACGCAGTATTTT,CATSRPTRGRGDTQYF
once,TRBJ2-7,TRBD2,TRBV11-2,TGTGCCAGCAGCTTAGGGCCAGCGGGAGCATCCTACGAGCAGTACTTC,CASSLGPAGASYEQYF
few,TRBJ2-3,TRBD1,TRBV6-1,TGTGCCAGCAGTGTGGACAGGGGGTCAGATACGCAGTATTTT,CASSVDRGSDTQYF
-,TRBJ2-3,-,TRBV19,TGTGCCAGTAGTATAGTGGGACATAGCACAGATACGCAGTATTTT,CASSIVGHSTDTQYF
-,TRBJ2-5,-,TRBV7-2,TGTGCCAGCAGCAAAGGGGTAGTAGCCGTTCAAGAGACCCAGTACTTC,CASSKGVVAVQETQYF
-,TRBJ1-6,-,TRBV2,TGTGCCAGCAGGGGTACCCGGGAAGAAAGCAGTTCACCCCTCCACTTT,CASRGTREESSSPLHF
-,TRBJ2-1,-,TRBV7-2,TGTGCCAGCAGCAGGGGAAAGAGGGGGGGCATGAATGAGCAGTTCTTC,CASSRGKRGGMNEQFF
-,TRBJ2-5,TRBD2,TRBV7-3,TGTGCCAGCAGCCCCCTAGCGGGGGTCCAAGAGACCCAGTACTTC,CASSPLAGVQETQYF
-,TRBJ1-5,-,TRBV11-2,TGTGCCAGCAGCTCTACCTCCGGACAGAGGAATCAGCCCCAGCATTTT,CASSSTSGQRNQPQHF
-,TRBJ2-2,TRBD1,TRBV9,TGTGCCAGCAGCCCTACTGGACAGGGGATCGGGGAGCTGTTTTTT,CASSPTGQGIGELFF
-,TRBJ2-5,-,TRBV9,TGTGCCAGCAGCGTAGATCCAGGGAAAGAGACCCAGTACTTC,CASSVDPGKETQYF
-,TRBJ2-7,-,TRBV18,TGTGCCAGCTCACCTTTTGGGGGATACGAGCAGTACTTC,CASSPFGGYEQYF
-,TRBJ1-5,-,TRBV19,TGTGCCAGTAGTATAGTTGGACAGAATCAGCCCCAGCATTTT,CASSIVGQNQPQHF
-,TRBJ1-1,-,TRBV10-3,TGTGCCATAACGGTCGGCACTGAAGCTTTCTTT,CAITVGTEAFF
-,TRBJ2-1,-,TRBV5-1,TGCGCCAGCAGCTTGGCCTTGCACGTTTCTTACAATGAGCAGTTCTTC,CASSLALHVSYNEQFF
-,TRBJ1-2,-,TRBV28,TGTGCCAGCAGTGCCGGTTACAGGGAATGGTTTGGCTACACCTTC,CASSAGYREWFGYTF
-,TRBJ2-5,-,TRBV28,TGTGCCTGTTCCGGGACAAGGGAGACCCAGTACTTC,CACSGTRETQYF
-,TRBJ2-6,-,TRBV25-1,TGTGCCAGCAGTCCCCTTCGCTCTGGGGCCAACGTCCTGACTTTC,CASSPLRSGANVLTF
-,TRBJ2-5,-,TRBV11-3,TGTGCCAGCAGCTTAGATGGTATCGGGGGGCGGGAGACCCAGTACTTC,CASSLDGIGGRETQYF